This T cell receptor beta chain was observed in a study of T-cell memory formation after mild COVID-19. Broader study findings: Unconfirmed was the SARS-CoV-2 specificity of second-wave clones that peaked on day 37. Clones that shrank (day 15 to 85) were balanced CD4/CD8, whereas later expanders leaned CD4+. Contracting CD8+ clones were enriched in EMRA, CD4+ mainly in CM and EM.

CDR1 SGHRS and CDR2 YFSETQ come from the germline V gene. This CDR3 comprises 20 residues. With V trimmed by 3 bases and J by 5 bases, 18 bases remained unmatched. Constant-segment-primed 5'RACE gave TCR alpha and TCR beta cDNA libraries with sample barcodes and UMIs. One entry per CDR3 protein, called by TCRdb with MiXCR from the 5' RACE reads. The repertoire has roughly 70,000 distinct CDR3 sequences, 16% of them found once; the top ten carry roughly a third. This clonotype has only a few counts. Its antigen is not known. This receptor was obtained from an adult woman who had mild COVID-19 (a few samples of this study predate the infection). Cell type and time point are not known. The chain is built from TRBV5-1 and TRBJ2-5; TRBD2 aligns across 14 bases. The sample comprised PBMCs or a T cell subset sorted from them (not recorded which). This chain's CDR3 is CASSSVRFPLGTSGSETQYF. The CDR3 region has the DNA TGCGCCAGCAGCTCGGTTCGATTCCCCCTGGGGACTAGCGGGAGCGAGACCCAGTACTTC.